This TCR beta chain was observed in a study of monozygotic twins with inflammatory bowel disease. Findings of the study overall: Relative clonotype sharing with others was diminished in IBD patients versus healthy twins, particularly with disease activity. Among IBD patients, TCRbeta diversity (inverse Simpson) was lower than in healthy co-twins.

Germline V gene lookup returns CDR1 KGHSH and CDR2 LQKENI. The CDR3 runs to 15 residues. UMIs were attached via template switching, each with a 6-nucleotide sample barcode. TCRdb reprocessed the 5' RACE reads and stores each CDR3 protein as one record, lacking DNA. This specimen shows under 350,000 distinct CDR3 sequences; the ten leading clones hold more than 4.5%. Remarks on this clonotype: Its antigen is not identified.

The rearrangement joins TRBV18 to TRBJ1-2; absent DNA, TCRdb's TRBD1 call cannot be checked. Sequencing was carried out using blood. This clonotype was sampled from a human donor with ulcerative colitis or Crohn's disease, or a healthy co-twin of an affected twin (not recorded which). The CDR3 loop is CASSPLGDMMAGYTF.